This TCR beta chain was found in a study of beta chain features in type 1 diabetes. Study-level points and caveats: Significant though moderate, a shortening of TCRB CDR3s appeared in all four CD4+ subsets of Type 1 diabetes patients.

Isolated RNA was reverse transcribed in full, so expressed TCRB transcripts were sequenced. Clones were read by immunoSEQ multiplex PCR, and TCRdb kept only the in-frame ones, dropping some. The repertoire holds 350,000 to 450,000 clones, with over 10% as singletons. Of note for this clone: What it binds is not known.

Germline CDR1 LGHNA, CDR2 YSLEER. This CDR3 spans 14 amino acids. Trimming shortened V by 4 bases and J by 3 bases, and 12 bases separated the two germline ends. This sequence joins TRBV4-3 and TRBJ1-1; no clear D gene. The specimen sequenced was naive CD4+ T cells from blood. This clonotype originated in a woman younger than 30 with type 1 diabetes. Here the CDR3 DNA reads TGCGCCAGCAGCCCGCTTCTGGGCTACACTGAAGCTTTCTTT. Its translation is CASSPLLGYTEAFF.